The present entry profiles one TCR beta chain with its context. Its antigen remains unknown. V lost 5 bases to trimming and J lost 8 bases, with 15 bases between them. The germline gives CDR1 LNHDA, CDR2 SQIVND (reference sequence). The CDR3 totals 14 residues. The data were obtained in a study of cytomegalovirus exposure and HLA in healthy donors. Study in general: Roughly 86 million unique TCRs from HLA-typed donors made up an early data release. Whole-study results and caveats: No immune exposure information besides CMV serostatus was available. More than 150 TCR beta chains were listed as cytomegalovirus-associated. Reports indicate that TCR beta sequences accurately predicted the HLA-A and HLA-B alleles of most subjects.

The PCR used 60 Vbeta and 13 Jbeta primers. Measured with immunoSEQ multiplex PCR; TCRdb has only the in-frame clones, and not every one. This table has about 160,000 clones, over 65% appearing once. Sample: PBMCs. V gene TRBV19 combines with J gene TRBJ1-4; the D gene is possibly TRBD1 (6 bases). The sequence was collected from a woman aged 40 to 55 in good health and CMV-seronegative. The CDR3: CASSLQGLREKLFF. As DNA, the CDR3 is TGTGCCAGTAGTCTACAGGGTCTGAGGGAAAAACTGTTTTTT.